This T cell receptor (beta chain) comes out of a study of OX40 agonist ivuxolimab in advanced cancers. Across the whole study: Ivuxolimab is an agonistic anti-OX40 (CD134) antibody, and patients were treated with it. Among those enrolled, mean age was approximately 62 years (range roughly 23 to 90) and 75% to 85% were male. Study-wide results and caveats: Blood T cells, both CD4+ and CD8+, expanded clonally by week 6 at 0.1 to 3.0 mg/kg.

Between the trimmed V and J ends, which lost 0 bases and 1 base, there was a span of 10 bases. CDR1 and CDR2 (germline): SGHAT, FQDESV (reference sequence). This CDR3 contains 15 residues. On this clone itself: Its antigen is currently unknown.

Here immunoSEQ multiplex PCR was the method, and the copy in TCRdb shows in-frame clones only, minus some. The sample lists fewer than 80,000 clones, 85% occurring once. This chain joins TRBV11-1 and TRBJ2-7, with D tentatively TRBD1 (6 bases). This specimen was CD4+ or CD8+ T cells sorted from blood, taken in a trial of the OX40 agonist ivuxolimab. This TCR derives from an adult with an advanced solid tumor such as melanoma, head and neck, liver or kidney cancer. CDR3 nucleotides: TGTGCCAGCAGCTTAGCAGGGGGTTTATCCTACGAGCAGTACTTC. Translation gives CASSLAGGLSYEQYF. Together with reference TRBV11-1 and TRBJ2-7, the CDR3 gives the full variable domain: EAEVAQSPRYKITEKSQAVAFWCDPISGHATLYWYRQILGQGPELLVQFQDESVVDDSQLPKDRFSAERLKGVDSTLKIQPAELGDSAMYLCASSLAGGLSYEQYFGPGTRLTVT.